The 31 T cell receptor beta chains below were found in one sample sequenced in a study of T cells in Graves' hyperthyroidism and ophthalmopathy. Amplification targeted TCR beta CDR3 regions from RNA transcripts. Using the HTBI primer set, a first-round RT-PCR was run on the TCR CDR3. TCRdb re-derived calls from the multiplex PCR reads in MiXCR, one entry per CDR3 protein. The sample yields fewer than 850,000 distinct CDR3 sequences, about 18% seen once. Sequences were obtained from blood. Receptors originate from a man aged 45-65 years with Graves' hyperthyroidism.

The rearrangement uses TRBV6-1 and TRBJ1-1; 7 bases align to TRBD1. The CDR3 is made up of 14 amino acids. Germline V gene lookup returns CDR1 MNHNS and CDR2 SASEGT. V shed 7 bases and J 0 bases; nucleotides not matched to a gene: 5. The CDR3 here is CASTSGGVNTEAFF. The CDR3 DNA sequence: TGTGCCAGCACCTCAGGGGGGGTGAACACTGAAGCTTTCTTT.

This clonotype was observed a handful of times. This sequence joins TRBV19 and TRBJ2-7, with 7 bases lining up with TRBD2. Trimming at V came to 5 bases and at J to 5 bases, leaving 12 bases not matched to a gene. CDR1 is LNHDA, CDR2 SQIVND, per germline (reference sequence). The CDR3 runs 15 residues. The CDR3 coding sequence is TGTGCCAGTAGTCCCTGGGAGGGGCAGATCGACGAGCAGTACTTC. Its protein product is CASSPWEGQIDEQYF.

This clonotype was recorded many times. The chain has TRBV12-3 or TRBV12-4 and TRBJ1-2, with D perhaps TRBD1 (6 bases). Trimming left V 3 bases short and J 5 bases short, with 16 bases between. The length of the CDR3 is 15 residues. CDR3 nucleotide sequence: TGTGCCAGCAGTTTTAGTAGGGGGACTTCGTATGGCTACACCTTC. As protein: CASSFSRGTSYGYTF.

The V and J genes are TRBV3-1 and TRBJ2-1, with D possibly matching TRBD2 (5 bases). V lost 2 bases, J lost 0 bases, and 14 bases lay in between. The length of the CDR3 is 17 residues. Germline V lookup: CDR1 LGHDT, CDR2 YNNKEL (reference sequence). CDR3 nucleotide sequence: TGTGCCAGCAGCCAAAATAGCGAAATAAGCTCCTACAATGAGCAGTTCTTC. This encodes CASSQNSEISSYNEQFF.

This clonotype was counted ten times or more. The chain has TRBV10-3 and TRBJ2-1, with TRBD2 identical over 10 bases. Germline CDR1 ENHRY, CDR2 SYGVKD. The CDR3 loop spans 17 amino acids. V lost 0 bases and J lost 5; bases outside the gene matches: 7. In nucleotides, the CDR3 is TGTGCCATCAGTGAGTCTTATAGCGGGAGGTTACACAATGAGCAGTTCTTC. The encoded protein is CAISESYSGRLHNEQFF.

This clonotype appeared a single time. In DNA form, the CDR3 reads TGTGCCAGCAGCCCGAACGACTACCAAGAGACCCAGTACTTC. Protein: CASSPNDYQETQYF. The rearrangement joins TRBV11-1 to TRBJ2-5; no clear D gene. CDR3 length: 14 residues. Per the germline V gene, CDR1 is SGHAT and CDR2 is FQDESV (reference sequence). V lost 5 bases to trimming and J lost 0 bases, with 10 bases between them.

This clonotype has only a few counts. The chain couples TRBV28 to TRBJ1-4, with unresolved D. The CDR3 has 13 residues. Germline CDR1 MDHEN, CDR2 SYDVKM. The V gene lost 1 base and the J gene lost 5 bases, with 5 bases spanning the gap. This CDR3 reads CASSLFLNEKLFF. Written as DNA, the CDR3 is TGTGCCAGCAGTTTATTCCTAAATGAAAAACTGTTTTTT.

This clonotype was observed many times. The rearrangement links TRBV28 to TRBJ1-6, with unresolved D. Trimming stripped 7 bases from V and 9 bases from J, with 16 bases between. This CDR3 region has 14 residues. Germline assignment: CDR1 MDHEN and CDR2 SYDVKM. CDR3 DNA: TGTGCCAGCATCCAACGAGGCACGGCTTCACCCCTCCACTTT. This codes for CASIQRGTASPLHF.

This clonotype was counted ten times or more. V gene TRBV20-1 combines with J gene TRBJ2-1, with D maybe TRBD1 (5 bases). The CDR3 has 14 amino acids. CDR1 DFQATT and CDR2 SNEGSKA come from the germline V gene (reference sequence). Trimming took 2 bases from V and 5 from J, leaving 13 bases between them. The CDR3, as DNA: TGCAGTGCTAGACAAGGGGCCTCAGACAATGAGCAGTTCTTC. This sequence encodes CSARQGASDNEQFF.

The chain employs TRBV3-1 and TRBJ2-5, with no clear D. The ends were cut back, 3 bases at V and 2 bases at J, with 4 bases in the middle. Germline V gene lookup returns CDR1 LGHDT and CDR2 YNNKEL (reference sequence). CDR3 size: 12 residues. CDR3: CASSQTQETQYF. CDR3 DNA: TGTGCCAGCAGCCAGACACAAGAGACCCAGTACTTC.

This clonotype was detected a few times. This may come from a read error, since a much larger clone is one base off. V usage is TRBV28 and J usage is TRBJ2-5; 11 nucleotides align to TRBD2. V gave up 3 bases and J gave up 4 bases; unmatched junction bases: 7. The CDR3 has 16 amino acids. Germline lookup yields CDR1 MDHEN and CDR2 SYDVKM. The CDR3 DNA reads as TGTGCCAGCAGTTTGGCGGAACTAGCGGGAGCAGAGACCCAGTACTTC. Residues: CASSLAELAGAETQYF.

The chain couples TRBV4-1 to TRBJ1-3; 9 bases agree with TRBD1. Germline loops: CDR1 MGHRA, CDR2 YSYEKL. J was trimmed by 6 bases and V by 1 base; bases with no gene match: 7. The CDR3 extends over 16 amino acids. For the CDR3, the DNA is TGCGCCAGCAGCCAAGTGTCGGGACAGGGAGCAAACACCATATATTTT. This translates into CASSQVSGQGANTIYF.

This clonotype was picked up a small number of times. The V gene is TRBV10-3, the J gene TRBJ1-1; D unclear. This CDR3 is built from 12 residues. Germline lookup yields CDR1 ENHRY and CDR2 SYGVKD. Trimming shortened V by 4 bases and J by 4 bases, and 7 bases separated the two germline ends. The CDR3: CAISGPGTEAFF. The DNA for the CDR3 is TGTGCCATCAGTGGCCCGGGCACTGAAGCTTTCTTT.

There are many counts of this clonotype. J is TRBJ1-4 and V is TRBV5-6; 11 bases agree with TRBD1. V was pared by 3 bases and J by 8 bases, with 0 bases of the junction left unmatched. The CDR3 extends over 13 amino acids. Germline CDR1 and CDR2: SGHDT and YYEEEE. CDR3 sequence: CASSWDRGEKLFF. The CDR3 DNA reads TGTGCCAGCAGCTGGGACAGGGGGGAAAAACTGTTTTTT.

This clonotype was seen repeatedly, ten times or more. The gene calls are TRBV6-2 or TRBV6-3 and TRBJ1-1, with a possible D match to TRBD1 (5 bases). The CDR3 sequence is 14 residues long. V lost 0 bases and J lost 3, with 8 bases in between. Germline-derived CDR1 and CDR2 are MNHEY and SVGEGT. DNA of the CDR3: TGTGCCAGCAGTTACTCGAAGGGGTACACTGAAGCTTTCTTT. This sequence encodes CASSYSKGYTEAFF.

The V gene is TRBV5-1, the J gene TRBJ1-4; D not certain. Trimming stripped 2 bases from V and 0 bases from J, with 8 bases between. The V gene's germline CDR1 is SGHRS and CDR2 YFSETQ. This CDR3 is 15 amino acids long. In DNA, the CDR3 is TGCGCCAGCAGCTTATACCCTACAACTAATGAAAAACTGTTTTTT. Protein product: CASSLYPTTNEKLFF.

This clonotype came up a few times. V usage is TRBV5-1 and J usage is TRBJ1-6, with unresolved D. Germline V gene lookup returns CDR1 SGHRS and CDR2 YFSETQ. The V end lost 4 bases, the J end lost 8 bases, and 10 bases lay between the germline ends. This CDR3 contains 13 residues. CDR3 DNA sequence: TGCGCCAGCAGCCCGAACGAGGATTCACCCCTCCACTTT. As protein: CASSPNEDSPLHF.

The rearrangement links TRBV15 to TRBJ1-1, with 9 bases matching TRBD1. The V gene end was trimmed by 4 bases and the J gene end by 4 bases; junction bases not matched to a gene: 7. Germline lookup yields CDR1 LNHNV and CDR2 YYDKDF (reference sequence). The CDR3 totals 15 residues. CDR3 loop: CATSTRTGVVTEAFF. The CDR3 DNA is TGTGCCACCAGCACCAGGACAGGGGTAGTCACTGAAGCTTTCTTT.

This clonotype was seen ten or more times. V usage is TRBV5-1 and J usage is TRBJ2-1, with D uncertain. Germline assignment: CDR1 SGHRS and CDR2 YFSETQ. The CDR3 runs to 14 residues. Deletions cut 2 bases from V and 2 bases from J, with 8 bases between. In nucleotides, the CDR3 is TGCGCCAGCAGCTTTGATACTACCTACAATGAGCAGTTCTTC. It codes for CASSFDTTYNEQFF.

This clonotype was found many times. The chain links TRBV28 to TRBJ1-5, with 7 nucleotides matching TRBD1. This CDR3 has 13 residues. V gave up 8 bases and J gave up 6 bases; unmatched junction bases: 7. Germline assignment: CDR1 MDHEN and CDR2 SYDVKM. CDR3 sequence: CASSDRAGQPQHF. The CDR3 nucleotides read TGTGCCAGCTCCGACAGGGCGGGTCAGCCCCAGCATTTT.

The rearrangement joins TRBV2 to TRBJ2-2; 8 bases agree with TRBD1. After removal of 3 bases from V and 12 bases from J, the junction contained 15 bases not matched to a gene. This CDR3 contains 16 residues. Germline V CDR1 and CDR2: SNHLY, FYNNEI. DNA for the CDR3: TGTGCCAGCAGTGATATAGGTTACAGGGGGAAGGGAAAGCTGTTTTTT. Translating it yields CASSDIGYRGKGKLFF. The entire variable domain, with the rest obtained from reference TRBV2 and TRBJ2-2, is as follows: EPEVTQTPSHQVTQMGQEVILRCVPISNHLYFYWYRQILGQKVEFLVSFYNNEISEKSEIFDDQFSVERPDGSNFTLKIRSTKLEDSAMYFCASSDIGYRGKGKLFFGEGSRLTVL.

This clonotype has just a few counts. The chain joins TRBV7-3 to TRBJ2-2, with TRBD1 matching 7 bases. Germline trimming cut 4 bases from V and 5 bases from J; bases unmatched to any gene: 4. CDR3 size: 14 residues. The germline V gene encodes CDR1 SGHTA and CDR2 FQGTGA. CDR3 coding DNA: TGTGCCAGCAGCTCGACAGGGAGTACCGGGGAGCTGTTTTTT. Its translation: CASSSTGSTGELFF.

This clonotype has ten or more counts. The gene calls are TRBV11-2 and TRBJ2-3; 11 bases are shared with TRBD2. Germline CDR1 is SGHAT and CDR2 is FQNNGV. The CDR3 contains 15 residues. The trim removed 1 base at V and 6 bases at J, leaving 3 bases unmatched. The CDR3 region has the DNA TGTGCCAGCAGCTTAGCTACTAGCGGGAGTGATACGCAGTATTTT. The encoded protein is CASSLATSGSDTQYF.

The chain recombines TRBV5-1 with TRBJ2-5; TRBD1 matches 11 bases. This CDR3 spans 15 amino acids. CDR1 SGHRS and CDR2 YFSETQ come from the germline V gene. J was trimmed by 12 bases and V by 0 bases; bases with no gene match: 10. Here the CDR3 DNA reads TGCGCCAGCAGCTTGGAAGGACAGGGGGCCCAAAAAAAGTACTTC. This codes for CASSLEGQGAQKKYF.

This chain joins TRBV25-1 and TRBJ2-3; 10 bases match TRBD2. The CDR3 totals 15 residues. Germline loops: CDR1 MGHDK, CDR2 SYGVNS. The J segment lost 5 bases and the V segment lost 3 bases, leaving 5 bases of the junction unmatched. CDR3 protein: CASSDPGLALDTQYF. CDR3 bases: TGTGCCAGCAGTGACCCGGGACTAGCGTTAGATACGCAGTATTTT.

This clonotype was detected a few times. The chain employs TRBV5-1 and TRBJ1-1; 10 bases map to TRBD1. V dropped 4 bases and J dropped 1; count of bases not matched to a gene: 7. Germline CDR1 and CDR2: SGHRS and YFSETQ. CDR3 length equals 16 residues. This CDR3 reads CASSTGQGWRNTEAFF. DNA for the CDR3: TGCGCCAGCAGCACGGGACAGGGGTGGAGGAACACTGAAGCTTTCTTT.

Ten or more counts support this clonotype. The chain has TRBV7-9 and TRBJ2-2; perhaps D is TRBD1 or TRBD2 (5 bases each). This CDR3 is 14 amino acids long. In germline, CDR1 is SEHNR, CDR2 FQNEAQ (reference sequence). V was trimmed by 8 bases and J by 8 bases, leaving 18 bases between them. The CDR3: CASSGADSVGELFF. CDR3 in DNA: TGTGCCAGCTCCGGGGCGGATTCGGTAGGGGAGCTGTTTTTT. The full variable domain, rest sourced from reference TRBV7-9 and TRBJ2-2, is DTGVSQNPRHKITKRGQNVTFRCDPISEHNRLYWYRQTLGQGPEFLTYFQNEAQLEKSRLLSDRFSAERPKGSFSTLEIQRTEQGDSAMYLCASSGADSVGELFFGEGSRLTVL.

This clonotype was counted many times. The chain links TRBV28 to TRBJ1-2; no clear D. The CDR3 length is 14 residues. The V end lost 4 bases, the J end lost 5 bases, and 14 bases lay between the germline ends. Germline CDR1 MDHEN, CDR2 SYDVKM. The chain's CDR3 is CASSSRAGRYGYTF. The CDR3 DNA is TGTGCCAGCAGTTCCCGGGCCGGGCGGTATGGCTACACCTTC.

This clonotype came up many times. This rearrangement joins TRBV11-2 to TRBJ1-1, with unresolved D. Germline CDR1 reads SGHAT; CDR2 reads FQNNGV. The length of the CDR3 is 14 residues. V lost 3 bases and J 1 base, leaving 9 bases between the germline ends. CDR3 region: CASSFRRTNTEAFF. CDR3 coding DNA: TGTGCCAGCAGCTTCAGACGGACGAACACTGAAGCTTTCTTT.

This clonotype was seen repeatedly, ten times or more. The V gene is TRBV28, the J gene TRBJ2-7; 14 nucleotides agree with TRBD2. The CDR3 length is 17 residues. Trimming took 7 bases from V and 4 from J; bases not matched to a gene: 12. CDR1 is MDHEN, CDR2 SYDVKM, per germline. The CDR3 is CASISPPGLAGDYEQYF. In nucleotides, the CDR3 is TGTGCCAGCATTTCTCCCCCGGGACTAGCGGGAGATTACGAGCAGTACTTC.

The CDR3 loop is CASSQVSPISNQPQHF. CDR3 DNA: TGCGCCAGCAGCCAAGTCAGTCCCATTAGTAATCAGCCCCAGCATTTT. V and J are TRBV4-1 and TRBJ1-5; D remains ambiguous. The V gene lost 1 base and the J gene lost 4 bases, with 14 bases spanning the gap. The CDR3 covers 16 residues. Germline V gives CDR1 MGHRA, CDR2 YSYEKL.